This is a list of T cell receptor beta chains from one sample in a study of T-cell reconstitution after alpha-beta-depleted transplantation in children. One entry per CDR3 protein results from TCRdb running MiXCR on the PCR reads. The sample has roughly 350,000 distinct CDR3 sequences, around 15% seen once; the top ten hold around 38%. The source was PBMCs, mostly from graft donor cells, collected 360 days after TCRalphabeta/CD19-depleted stem cell transplant. These receptor sequences come from a male patient aged 2 to 10 who had a stem cell transplant for acute lymphoblastic leukemia, so the T cells may come from the graft donor. Each CDR3 is given with its conserved first and last residue. The order of the fields is D gene, J gene, clone size, V gene, CDR3 protein, CDR3 DNA. The D gene is left open where the match is weak. The size field is filled for only some rows; it gives once, few, many or a size class.

.,TRBJ1-6,.,TRBV12-3/TRBV12-4,CASSLRGGTNNSPLHF,TGTGCCAGCAGCCTACGGGGAGGGACAAATAATTCACCCCTCCACTTT
.,TRBJ1-3,few,TRBV2,CASRSSLNTIYF,TGTGCCAGCAGATCGTCACTGAACACCATATATTTT
TRBD2,TRBJ2-1,.,TRBV7-2,CASSLVRLAGVNEQFF,TGTGCCAGCAGCTTAGTCCGGCTAGCGGGAGTCAATGAGCAGTTCTTC
.,TRBJ2-7,.,TRBV9,CASSAGHPSSYEQYF,TGTGCCAGCAGCGCAGGACACCCCAGCTCCTACGAGCAGTACTTC
TRBD2,TRBJ2-7,few,TRBV7-8,CASSLARAGTSSEQYF,TGTGCCAGCAGCTTAGCGCGAGCGGGAACCTCCTCCGAGCAGTACTTC
TRBD2,TRBJ2-7,.,TRBV7-9,CASRHSDRGSGYEQYF,TGTGCCAGCAGGCATTCAGATCGCGGGAGTGGCTACGAGCAGTACTTC
.,TRBJ1-1,few,TRBV7-8,CASSLRTRMEAFF,TGTGCCAGCAGCCTCAGGACGAGGATGGAAGCTTTCTTT
.,TRBJ2-3,.,TRBV7-9,CASSSTPPRTDTQYF,TGTGCCAGCAGCTCAACTCCGCCCCGGACAGATACGCAGTATTTT
TRBD2,TRBJ2-5,.,TRBV5-4,CASSSRTSGRPFQETQYF,TGTGCCAGCAGCTCGAGGACTAGCGGGAGGCCCTTTCAAGAGACCCAGTACTTC
TRBD2,TRBJ2-5,few,TRBV12-3/TRBV12-4,CASSLGLAGPKETQYF,TGTGCCAGCAGTTTAGGACTAGCGGGACCGAAAGAGACCCAGTACTTC
.,TRBJ2-7,.,TRBV3-1,CASSQQREAGIYEQYF,TGTGCCAGCAGCCAACAAAGGGAGGCGGGGATCTACGAGCAGTACTTC
.,TRBJ2-1,few,TRBV20-1,CSAAGGGGSYNEQFF,TGCAGTGCAGCCGGGGGTGGCGGATCCTACAATGAGCAGTTCTTC
.,TRBJ2-7,many,TRBV11-1,CASSSPGEGEYEQYF,TGTGCCAGCAGCTCTCCAGGGGAGGGAGAGTACGAGCAGTACTTC
TRBD2,TRBJ2-1,.,TRBV7-9,CASSSRLAGGLFNEQFF,TGTGCCAGCAGCTCCCGTCTAGCGGGAGGGCTTTTCAATGAGCAGTTCTTC
.,TRBJ2-5,many,TRBV7-2,CASSPTRGQETQYF,TGTGCCAGCAGTCCGACTAGGGGGCAAGAGACCCAGTACTTC
.,TRBJ1-3,few,TRBV28,CASSLRDEKLLGNTIYF,TGTGCCAGCTCCCTCCGGGACGAAAAACTTCTTGGAAACACCATATATTTT
.,TRBJ2-1,.,TRBV4-2,CASSPRDYNEQFF,TGTGCCAGCAGCCCGCGGGACTACAATGAGCAGTTCTTC
.,TRBJ2-7,.,TRBV20-1,CSASFWTFEGYEQYF,TGCAGTGCTAGTTTTTGGACTTTTGAAGGATACGAGCAGTACTTC
.,TRBJ2-7,.,TRBV28,CASSSNWRRINSYEQYF,TGTGCCAGCAGTTCTAATTGGAGGCGGATTAACTCCTACGAGCAGTACTTC
TRBD1,TRBJ2-2,few,TRBV30,CAASRDRVTGELFF,TGTGCTGCCTCCCGGGACAGGGTCACCGGGGAGCTGTTTTTT
TRBD2,TRBJ2-7,.,TRBV27,CASSPGLAFSYEQYF,TGTGCCAGCAGTCCGGGACTAGCGTTCTCCTACGAGCAGTACTTC
TRBD2,TRBJ2-1,.,TRBV25-1,CASSESKRGEYNEQFF,TGTGCCAGCAGTGAATCAAAGCGGGGGGAGTACAATGAGCAGTTCTTC
TRBD1,TRBJ2-5,few,TRBV12-3/TRBV12-4,CASSPLTGGRETQYF,TGTGCCAGCAGTCCCCTCACAGGGGGACGAGAGACCCAGTACTTC
.,TRBJ2-3,few,TRBV2,CASMGGPVLDTQYF,TGTGCCAGCATGGGGGGACCCGTGCTAGATACGCAGTATTTT
.,TRBJ2-3,.,TRBV28,CASNVPLGGTDTQYF,TGTGCCAGCAACGTACCACTGGGCGGCACAGATACGCAGTATTTT
TRBD2,TRBJ2-1,many,TRBV4-2,CASSQDPIIGLAGNEQFF,TGTGCCAGCAGCCAAGACCCGATTATTGGACTAGCTGGGAATGAGCAGTTCTTC
.,TRBJ2-1,few,TRBV10-3,CAISDFRGGYNEQFF,TGTGCCATCAGTGATTTTCGAGGAGGGTACAATGAGCAGTTCTTC
TRBD2,TRBJ2-7,few,TRBV4-3,CASSQHVGTSGDPVSYEQYF,TGCGCCAGCAGCCAACACGTCGGGACTAGCGGGGATCCAGTCTCCTACGAGCAGTACTTC
.,TRBJ2-6,.,TRBV4-3,CASSQGMRQVSGANVLTF,TGCGCCAGCAGCCAAGGGATGAGACAGGTCTCTGGGGCCAACGTCCTGACTTTC
.,TRBJ2-1,many,TRBV7-9,CASNNEQFF,TGTGCCAGCAACAATGAGCAGTTCTTC
.,TRBJ1-4,few,TRBV7-7,CASSRAGGNEKLFF,TGTGCTAGCAGTCGGGCGGGCGGGAATGAAAAACTGTTTTTT
.,TRBJ1-5,few,TRBV24-1,CATSAPGANNQPQHF,TGTGCCACCAGTGCCCCCGGGGCCAACAATCAGCCCCAGCATTTT
TRBD2,TRBJ2-1,.,TRBV12-3/TRBV12-4,CASSFTAGAGGEQFF,TGTGCCAGCAGTTTTACAGCGGGAGCCGGGGGTGAGCAGTTCTTC
TRBD1,TRBJ2-1,.,TRBV5-5,CASSFRQGLRNEQFF,TGTGCCAGCAGCTTCCGACAGGGTTTGCGCAATGAGCAGTTCTTC
.,TRBJ1-1,few,TRBV27,CASSSNFGVVTEAFF,TGTGCCAGCAGTTCCAATTTCGGGGTGGTCACTGAAGCTTTCTTT
.,TRBJ2-4,few,TRBV20-1,CSAMGLAKNIQYF,TGCAGTGCTATGGGCCTAGCCAAAAACATTCAGTACTTC
.,TRBJ2-6,.,TRBV18,CASSPQRDNSGANVLTF,TGTGCCAGCTCACCACAAAGGGACAACTCTGGGGCCAACGTCCTGACTTTC
.,TRBJ1-6,few,TRBV18,CASSPRQDRNSPLHF,TGTGCCAGCTCACCCCGACAGGATCGGAATTCACCCCTCCACTTT
.,TRBJ2-2,many,TRBV29-1,CSVGRDTGELFF,TGCAGCGTTGGTAGGGACACCGGGGAGCTGTTTTTT
TRBD2,TRBJ2-1,many,TRBV4-1,CASSQGLSSGRREQFF,TGCGCCAGCAGCCAAGGTCTCAGTAGCGGGAGGCGCGAGCAGTTCTTC
TRBD2,TRBJ2-1,few,TRBV5-1,CASGREERYDEQFF,TGCGCCAGCGGGAGGGAGGAAAGGTACGATGAGCAGTTCTTC
TRBD2,TRBJ2-3,many,TRBV3-1,CASSNVGRAYIDTQYF,TGTGCCAGCAGCAACGTCGGGAGGGCCTACATCGATACGCAGTATTTT
.,TRBJ2-5,.,TRBV12-3/TRBV12-4,CASRSRNYKQETQYF,TGTGCCAGCAGGTCTAGGAATTACAAGCAAGAGACCCAGTACTTC
.,TRBJ2-3,few,TRBV7-6,CASSFYGGSTDTQYF,TGTGCCAGCAGCTTTTATGGCGGGAGCACAGATACGCAGTATTTT